This passage covers 31 T cell receptor beta chains from one sample sequenced in a study of cytomegalovirus exposure and HLA in healthy donors. 60 Vbeta and 13 Jbeta primers were used in PCR. The data were produced by immunoSEQ multiplex PCR, yet TCRdb's version contains in-frame clones alone and is incomplete. The table shows 110,000 or so clones, with approximately 76% occurring only once. Sequencing was done on a sample of PBMCs. The receptors originated from a man over 45 in good health and CMV-seropositive.

The chain is built from TRBV7-9 and TRBJ1-1; D gene ambiguous. Germline V gene data show CDR1 as SEHNR and CDR2 as FQNEAQ (reference sequence). The CDR3 sequence is 19 residues long. The germline V and J ends were trimmed by 5 bases and 2 bases, with 27 bases remaining between them. CDR3 sequence reads: CASSKLRGLLLAGNTEAFF. The CDR3 nucleotides are TGTGCCAGCAGCAAATTACGAGGACTGTTACTAGCCGGAAACACTGAAGCTTTCTTT. Full variable domain (remainder filled in from reference TRBV7-9 and TRBJ1-1): DTGVSQNPRHKITKRGQNVTFRCDPISEHNRLYWYRQTLGQGPEFLTYFQNEAQLEKSRLLSDRFSAERPKGSFSTLEIQRTEQGDSAMYLCASSKLRGLLLAGNTEAFFGQGTRLTVV.

The V call is TRBV27, the J call TRBJ1-5; D call uncertain. Trimming pared 6 bases from V and 4 bases from J, leaving 13 bases between. Germline lookup yields CDR1 MNHEY and CDR2 SMNVEV (reference sequence). This CDR3 contains 14 residues. The CDR3 protein is CASSSGRRNQPQHF. The CDR3 coding sequence is TGTGCCAGCAGCTCCGGACGGAGGAATCAGCCCCAGCATTTT.

This clone occurred once. This chain joins TRBV11-2 and TRBJ2-4; 10 bases match TRBD1. Germline loops: CDR1 SGHAT, CDR2 FQNNGV. This CDR3 region has 19 residues. Unmatched junction bases numbered 15, after V lost 6 bases and J lost 1 base. CDR3 protein: CASSSGTGDSVVAKNIQYF. For the CDR3, the DNA is TGTGCCAGCAGTTCCGGGACAGGGGATTCTGTGGTGGCCAAAAACATTCAGTACTTC.

The chain recombines TRBV7-6 with TRBJ2-1; 10 positions match TRBD1. With 8 bases clipped from V and 4 bases from J, the junction kept 5 bases outside the gene matches. The CDR3 extends over 14 amino acids. The V gene's germline CDR1 is SGHVS and CDR2 FNYEAQ. The CDR3 here is CASADRGRYNEQFF. As DNA, the CDR3 is TGTGCCAGCGCCGACAGGGGGCGATACAATGAGCAGTTCTTC.

This clone was counted once. The V gene is TRBV10-2, the J gene TRBJ2-3; TRBD2 matches 8 bases. V lost 3 bases, J lost 5 bases, and 7 bases stayed unmatched. This CDR3 contains 15 residues. Germline CDR1 reads WSHSY; CDR2 reads SAAADI. The CDR3 nucleotides are TGCGCCAGCAGTGAAGGCGGGAGGCTGGGAGATACGCAGTATTTT. It translates to CASSEGGRLGDTQYF.

This chain links TRBV5-1 with TRBJ1-1; D might be TRBD1 (6 bases). The V end was cut by 0 bases, the J end by 7 bases, with 16 bases between. Germline V gives CDR1 SGHRS, CDR2 YFSETQ. The CDR3 totals 15 residues. For the CDR3, the DNA is TGCGCCAGCAGCTTGGTAGTTTCGGGGGGCGTTGAAGCTTTCTTT. Amino acids: CASSLVVSGGVEAFF.

This sequence joins TRBV7-2 and TRBJ2-3; D perhaps matches TRBD2 (5 bases). Germline V gene data show CDR1 as SGHTA and CDR2 as FQGNSA. Trimming removed 2 bases from V and 6 bases from J, with 9 bases in between. The CDR3 covers 13 residues. This CDR3 is CASSLRRWDTQYF. CDR3 nucleotides: TGTGCCAGCAGCTTACGGAGGTGGGATACGCAGTATTTT.

The chain recombines TRBV19 with TRBJ1-5; 8 bases fit TRBD1. The germline gives CDR1 LNHDA, CDR2 SQIVND (reference sequence). The CDR3 is 15 residues long. V was clipped by 4 bases and J by 1 base; unmatched bases: 3. The CDR3 here is CASSTTGVSNQPQHF. The DNA for the CDR3 is TGTGCCAGTAGTACGACAGGGGTCAGCAATCAGCCCCAGCATTTT.

The chain combines TRBV27 with TRBJ1-1; TRBD1 might be the D (6 bases). CDR1 is MNHEY and CDR2 is SMNVEV in the germline V gene (reference sequence). The CDR3 extends over 13 amino acids. Trimming shortened V by 2 bases and J by 6 bases, and 10 bases separated the two germline ends. The CDR3: CASSLMAGAEAFF. CDR3 DNA: TGTGCCAGCAGTTTAATGGCAGGGGCTGAAGCTTTCTTT.

CDR3 loop: CASSPAASGGRNEQYF. The CDR3 DNA reads TGCGCCAGCAGCCCTGCGGCTAGCGGGGGGCGGAACGAGCAGTACTTC. The chain is built from TRBV5-1 and TRBJ2-7; the match to TRBD2 covers 11 bases. The length of the CDR3 is 16 residues. The junction had 11 bases not matched to a gene; V was cut back by 4 bases and J by 5 bases. Germline CDR1 is SGHRS and CDR2 is YFSETQ.

This clone was seen a few times. This rearrangement joins TRBV19 to TRBJ2-7; tentative D call: TRBD2 (6 bases). Looked up from germline, CDR1 is LNHDA and CDR2 is SQIVND (reference sequence). The CDR3 totals 13 residues. V lost 1 base to trimming and J lost 6 bases, with 10 bases between them. The CDR3 DNA reads TGTGCCAGTAGTATAGGAGGAGGGTCCGAGCAGTACTTC. Encoded protein: CASSIGGGSEQYF.

The chain combines TRBV7-8 with TRBJ1-1, with D unresolved. This CDR3 region has 15 residues. Trimming stripped 1 base from V and 0 bases from J, with 9 bases between. CDR1 is SGHVS, CDR2 FQNEAQ, per germline. The CDR3 reads CASSLEQNMNTEAFF. The CDR3 DNA is TGTGCCAGCAGCTTAGAACAGAACATGAACACTGAAGCTTTCTTT.

This chain links TRBV7-9 with TRBJ1-1; 11 bases are a match to TRBD1. The CDR3 covers 17 residues. Unmatched junction bases numbered 9, after V lost 5 bases and J lost 1 base. Per the germline V gene, CDR1 is SEHNR and CDR2 is FQNEAQ (reference sequence). CDR3 nucleotide sequence: TGTGCCAGCAGCCGTAGGGACAGGGGGTTGGCGAACACTGAAGCTTTCTTT. Encoded protein: CASSRRDRGLANTEAFF.

This rearrangement joins TRBV5-8 to TRBJ2-5; the match to TRBD1 covers 8 bases. The CDR3 has 16 residues. V shed 3 bases and J 0 bases; nucleotides not matched to a gene: 7. In germline, CDR1 is SGHTS, CDR2 YDEGEE. The CDR3 here is CASSSGQGPHQETQYF. The CDR3 nucleotides read TGTGCCAGCAGCTCTGGACAGGGTCCCCACCAAGAGACCCAGTACTTC.

The chain has TRBV7-6 and TRBJ2-1, with 9 bases identical to TRBD2. Losses at the gene ends were 5 bases for V and 0 bases for J; bases not matched to a gene: 5. This CDR3 is built from 16 residues. The germline gives CDR1 SGHVS, CDR2 FNYEAQ. CDR3 loop: CASSPGTSSSYNEQFF. The CDR3 DNA is TGTGCCAGCAGCCCTGGGACTAGCAGCTCCTACAATGAGCAGTTCTTC.

This clone was seen a handful of times. V usage is TRBV10-3 and J usage is TRBJ1-5; 7 bases map to TRBD1. J was trimmed by 2 bases and V by 6 bases; bases with no gene match: 4. CDR1 ENHRY and CDR2 SYGVKD come from the germline V gene. This CDR3 has 14 residues. The CDR3 DNA reads as TGTGCCATCAGGCCCGGACAGGGCAATCAGCCCCAGCATTTT. This gives the protein CAIRPGQGNQPQHF.

V is TRBV11-2 and J is TRBJ1-1; 7 bases agree with TRBD1. The CDR3 covers 14 residues. Germline CDR1 reads SGHAT; CDR2 reads FQNNGV. J was trimmed by 8 bases and V by 2 bases; bases with no gene match: 8. CDR3 region: CASSLFGTVPEAFF. The CDR3 bases are TGTGCCAGCAGCTTATTCGGGACAGTCCCCGAAGCTTTCTTT.

The chain is built from TRBV5-1 and TRBJ1-1, with TRBD1 identical over 10 bases. Losses at the gene ends were 4 bases for V and 5 bases for J; bases not matched to a gene: 5. CDR1 is SGHRS, CDR2 YFSETQ, per germline. This CDR3 comprises 14 residues. The CDR3 spells CASSTDRGGTEAFF. DNA for the CDR3: TGCGCCAGCAGCACGGACAGGGGGGGAACTGAAGCTTTCTTT. Supplemented by reference TRBV5-1 and TRBJ1-1, the full variable domain reads KAGVTQTPRYLIKTRGQQVTLSCSPISGHRSVSWYQQTPGQGLQFLFEYFSETQRNKGNFPGRFSGRQFSNSRSEMNVSTLELGDSALYLCASSTDRGGTEAFFGQGTRLTVV.

The table lists this clone with a few counts. The V and J genes are TRBV4-3 and TRBJ1-2; D gene uncertain. This CDR3 spans 15 amino acids. Trimming took 3 bases from V and 8 from J, leaving 19 bases between them. Germline V CDR1 and CDR2: LGHNA, YSLEER. The CDR3 protein is CASSHAGGGVGGYTF. The CDR3 DNA follows: TGCGCCAGCAGCCACGCTGGAGGTGGGGTCGGAGGCTACACCTTC.

The V call is TRBV9, the J call TRBJ2-1; TRBD2 agrees at 10 bases. V shed 4 bases, J shed 4 bases, and the junction held 5 bases outside the gene matches. There are 15 residues in the CDR3. The germline V gene encodes CDR1 SGDLS and CDR2 YYNGEE. CDR3 residues: CASSSGLAEYNEQFF. The CDR3 DNA sequence: TGTGCCAGCAGCTCAGGACTAGCGGAGTACAATGAGCAGTTCTTC.

The J gene is TRBJ2-7, the V gene TRBV19; TRBD1 matches 9 bases. The CDR3 covers 16 residues. In germline, CDR1 is LNHDA, CDR2 SQIVND (reference sequence). With 5 bases clipped from V and 1 base from J, the junction kept 9 bases outside the gene matches. The CDR3: CASSPPGTGYSYEQYF. CDR3 DNA: TGTGCCAGTAGTCCCCCCGGGACAGGGTATTCCTACGAGCAGTACTTC.

This chain links TRBV5-6 with TRBJ2-5; the D gene is possibly TRBD2 (7 bases). The CDR3 totals 14 residues. Germline V gene lookup returns CDR1 SGHDT and CDR2 YYEEEE. V was cut by 1 base and J by 6 bases, with 13 bases left in between. For the CDR3, the DNA is TGTGCCAGCAGCTTGTCCGGGGGGCGAAAGACCCAGTACTTC. This translates into CASSLSGGRKTQYF.

The chain has TRBV4-1 and TRBJ1-6; D is unclear. Germline-derived CDR1 and CDR2 are MGHRA and YSYEKL. The CDR3 extends over 18 amino acids. Trimming stripped 0 bases from V and 6 bases from J, with 18 bases between. CDR3 in DNA: TGCGCCAGCAGCCAAGAGCCTGTATTGACCGGGAGTAATTCACCCCTCCACTTT. As protein: CASSQEPVLTGSNSPLHF.

The chain joins TRBV19 to TRBJ2-1; D gene ambiguous. This CDR3 is 15 amino acids long. Trimming left V 5 bases short and J 0 bases short, with 11 bases between. Germline V gene data show CDR1 as LNHDA and CDR2 as SQIVND (reference sequence). The CDR3 region has the DNA TGTGCCAGTAGTCCCGACCGGAGCTCCTACAATGAGCAGTTCTTC. This gives the protein CASSPDRSSYNEQFF. The variable domain in full, with the rest retrieved from reference TRBV19 and TRBJ2-1, is DGGITQSPKYLFRKEGQNVTLSCEQNLNHDAMYWYRQDPGQGLRLIYYSQIVNDFQKGDIAEGYSVSREKKESFPLTVTSAQKNPTAFYLCASSPDRSSYNEQFFGPGTRLTVL.

This clone has more than one count but fewer than ten. This sequence joins TRBV29-1 and TRBJ2-7, with D possibly being TRBD1 (6 bases). Trimming took 4 bases from V and 3 from J, leaving 13 bases between them. The germline V gene encodes CDR1 SQVTM and CDR2 ANQGSEA. CDR3 length: 13 amino acids. The CDR3 bases are TGCAGCGTTGTAGGACAGAATCTCTACGAGCAGTACTTC. This encodes CSVVGQNLYEQYF.

The V gene is TRBV6-5, the J gene TRBJ2-5; D uncertain. Germline V gives CDR1 MNHEY, CDR2 SVGAGI. The ends were cut back, 2 bases at V and 5 bases at J, with 12 bases in the middle. The CDR3 contains 14 residues. The CDR3 protein is CASSYAESLETQYF. The CDR3 region has the DNA TGTGCCAGCAGTTACGCGGAGAGCCTCGAGACCCAGTACTTC.

The V gene is TRBV5-1, the J gene TRBJ2-1; 8 positions match TRBD2. V dropped 4 bases and J dropped 5; count of bases not matched to a gene: 11. The CDR3 length is 16 residues. Germline CDR1 SGHRS, CDR2 YFSETQ. As DNA, the CDR3 is TGCGCCAGCAGCCCCGGACGGGTAGCGGGGAACAATGAGCAGTTCTTC. This sequence encodes CASSPGRVAGNNEQFF.

The sample holds one count of this clone. The J gene is TRBJ1-1, the V gene TRBV5-6, with D tentatively TRBD1 (6 bases). The CDR3 loop spans 16 amino acids. Germline V gene data show CDR1 as SGHDT and CDR2 as YYEEEE. Trimming shortened V by 0 bases and J by 6 bases, and 18 bases separated the two germline ends. The CDR3 reads CASSLAVQGAYSEAFF. The CDR3 bases are TGTGCCAGCAGCTTGGCTGTACAGGGCGCGTACTCTGAAGCTTTCTTT.

The chain employs TRBV10-3 and TRBJ2-5, with TRBD1 matching over 7 bases. TRBJ2-7 explains the end of the DNA better; the J call may be wrong. This CDR3 has 14 amino acids. Germline-derived CDR1 and CDR2 are ENHRY and SYGVKD. Written as DNA, the CDR3 is TGTGCCATCAGGGTGGACAGGCAGCTCCACGAGCAGTACTTC. Translating it yields CAIRVDRQLHEQYF.

The CDR3 protein is CASSIVAGVADTQYF. The CDR3 DNA reads as TGTGCCAGTAGTATAGTAGCGGGAGTGGCAGATACGCAGTATTTT. The V and J genes are TRBV19 and TRBJ2-3, with 9 bases identical to TRBD2. Germline V gives CDR1 LNHDA, CDR2 SQIVND (reference sequence). V lost 1 base, J lost 4 bases, and 3 bases stayed unmatched. The CDR3 extends over 15 amino acids.

Only one count was recorded for this clone. This chain uses TRBV28 with TRBJ1-1; a weak D match, TRBD1 (5 bases). CDR1 and CDR2 (germline): MDHEN, SYDVKM. V lost 3 bases and J lost 0, with 11 bases in between. The CDR3 covers 15 residues. The CDR3 region has the DNA TGTGCCAGCAGTTTCCAGGCAGGGCTGAACACTGAAGCTTTCTTT. Protein: CASSFQAGLNTEAFF.